One T cell receptor (beta chain) is described in this entry. V dropped 3 bases and J dropped 10; count of bases not matched to a gene: 6. Looked up from germline, CDR1 is MNHEY and CDR2 is SMNVEV (reference sequence). The CDR3 loop spans 13 amino acids. Per the authors' pipeline: Counts of nucleated cells, estimated from reference gene primer amplification, were obtained. Sequenced by immunoSEQ multiplex PCR; TCRdb stores in-frame clones only, minus some. D and trimming were read from the DNA, whereas the V and J calls and clone size are those reported in that table. This sample yields 150,000 to 200,000 clones, of which around 82% are seen a single time; around a sixth belongs to the top ten. This specimen comes from a study of blood T cell repertoires in COVID-19.

The sequenced sample was PBMCs or T cells enriched from blood (not recorded which). The chain joins TRBV27 to TRBJ1-1; 9 bases are shared with TRBD1. The receptor's source is a woman in her forties or fifties with acute COVID-19. CDR3 coding DNA: TGTGCCAGCAGTTTCGGTGGACAGGGGACAGCTTTCTTT. Its protein is CASSFGGQGTAFF.